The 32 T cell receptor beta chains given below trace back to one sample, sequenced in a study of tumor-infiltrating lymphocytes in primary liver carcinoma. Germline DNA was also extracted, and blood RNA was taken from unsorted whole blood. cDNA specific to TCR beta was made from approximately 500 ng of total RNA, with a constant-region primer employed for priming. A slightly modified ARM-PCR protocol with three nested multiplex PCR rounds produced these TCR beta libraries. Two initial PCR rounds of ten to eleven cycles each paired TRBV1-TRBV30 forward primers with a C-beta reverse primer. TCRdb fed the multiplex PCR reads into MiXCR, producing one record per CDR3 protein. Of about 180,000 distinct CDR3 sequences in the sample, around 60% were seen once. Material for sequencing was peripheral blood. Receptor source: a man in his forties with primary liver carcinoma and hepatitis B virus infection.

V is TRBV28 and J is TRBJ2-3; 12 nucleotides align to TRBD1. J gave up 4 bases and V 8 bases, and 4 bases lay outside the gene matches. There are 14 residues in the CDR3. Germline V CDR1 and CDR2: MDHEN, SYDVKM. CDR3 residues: CASWGQGAADTQYF. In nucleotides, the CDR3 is TGTGCCAGCTGGGGACAGGGGGCAGCAGATACGCAGTATTTT. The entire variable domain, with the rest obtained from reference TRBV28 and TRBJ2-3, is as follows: DVKVTQSSRYLVKRTGEKVFLECVQDMDHENMFWYRQDPGLGLRLIYFSYDVKMKEKGDIPEGYSVSREKKERFSLILESASTNQTSMYLCASWGQGAADTQYFGPGTRLTVL.

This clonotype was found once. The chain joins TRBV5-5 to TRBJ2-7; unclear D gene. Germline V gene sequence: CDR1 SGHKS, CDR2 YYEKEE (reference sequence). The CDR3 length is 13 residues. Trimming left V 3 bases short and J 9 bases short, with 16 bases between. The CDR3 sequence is CASSSLEDEVQYF. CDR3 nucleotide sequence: TGTGCCAGCAGCTCTCTAGAGGATGAAGTGCAGTACTTC.

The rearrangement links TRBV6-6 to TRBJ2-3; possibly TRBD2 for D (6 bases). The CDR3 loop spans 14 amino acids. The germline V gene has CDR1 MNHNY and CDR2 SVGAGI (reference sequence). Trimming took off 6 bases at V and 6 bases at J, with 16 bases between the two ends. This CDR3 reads CASSLLAGGDTQYF. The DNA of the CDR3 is TGTGCCAGCAGCCTACTAGCAGGTGGGGATACGCAGTATTTT.

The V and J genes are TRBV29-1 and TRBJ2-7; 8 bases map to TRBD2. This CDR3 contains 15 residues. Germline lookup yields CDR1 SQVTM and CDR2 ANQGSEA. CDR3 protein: CSIVVGSGSVGEQYF. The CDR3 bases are TGCAGTATTGTAGTGGGAAGCGGGAGTGTTGGCGAGCAGTACTTC.

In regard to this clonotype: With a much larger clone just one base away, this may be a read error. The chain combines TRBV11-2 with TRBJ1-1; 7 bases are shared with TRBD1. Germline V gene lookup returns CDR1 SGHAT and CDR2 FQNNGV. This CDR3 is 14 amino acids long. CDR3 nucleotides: TGTGCCAGCAGCCCCACGAGAGACAGGGCTGAAGCTTCCTTT. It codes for CASSPTRDRAEASF. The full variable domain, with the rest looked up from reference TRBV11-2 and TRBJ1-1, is EAGVAQSPRYKIIEKRQSVAFWCNPISGHATLYWYQQILGQGPKLLIQFQNNGVVDDSQLPKDRFSAERLKGVDSTLKIQPAKLEDSAVYLCASSPTRDRAEASFGQGTRLTVV.

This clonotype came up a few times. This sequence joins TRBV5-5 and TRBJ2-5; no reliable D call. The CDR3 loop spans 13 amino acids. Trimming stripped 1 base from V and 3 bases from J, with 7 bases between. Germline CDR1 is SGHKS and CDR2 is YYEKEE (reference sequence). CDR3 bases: TGTGCCAGCAGCTTGTCGCAGAAAGAGACCCAGTACTTC. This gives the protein CASSLSQKETQYF. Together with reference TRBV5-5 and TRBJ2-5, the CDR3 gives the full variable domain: DAGVTQSPTHLIKTRGQQVTLRCSPISGHKSVSWYQQVLGQGPQFIFQYYEKEERGRGNFPDRFSARQFPNYSSELNVNALLLGDSALYLCASSLSQKETQYFGPGTRLLVL.

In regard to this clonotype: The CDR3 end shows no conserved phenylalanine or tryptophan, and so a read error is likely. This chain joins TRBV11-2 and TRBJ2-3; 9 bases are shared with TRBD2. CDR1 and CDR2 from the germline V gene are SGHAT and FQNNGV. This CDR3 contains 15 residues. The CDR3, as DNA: TGTGCCAGCAGCCCGGGACTAGCAGGCACAGATAAGCAGTATCTT. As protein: CASSPGLAGTDKQYL.

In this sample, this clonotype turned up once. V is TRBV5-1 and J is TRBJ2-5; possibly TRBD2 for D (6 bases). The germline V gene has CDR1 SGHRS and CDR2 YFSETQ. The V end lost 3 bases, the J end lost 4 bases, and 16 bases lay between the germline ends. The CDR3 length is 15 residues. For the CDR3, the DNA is TGCGCCAGCAGCTGGGGGGACTCGCCTACAGAGACCCAGTACTTC. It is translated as CASSWGDSPTETQYF. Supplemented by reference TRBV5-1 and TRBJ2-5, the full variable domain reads KAGVTQTPRYLIKTRGQQVTLSCSPISGHRSVSWYQQTPGQGLQFLFEYFSETQRNKGNFPGRFSGRQFSNSRSEMNVSTLELGDSALYLCASSWGDSPTETQYFGPGTRLLVL.

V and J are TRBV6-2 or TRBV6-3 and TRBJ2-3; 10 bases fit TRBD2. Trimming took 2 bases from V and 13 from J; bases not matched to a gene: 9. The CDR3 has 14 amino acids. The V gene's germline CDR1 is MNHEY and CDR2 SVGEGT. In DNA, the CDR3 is TGTGCCAGCAGTTACACCATAGCGGGAGGCCCAGAGTATTTT. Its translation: CASSYTIAGGPEYF.

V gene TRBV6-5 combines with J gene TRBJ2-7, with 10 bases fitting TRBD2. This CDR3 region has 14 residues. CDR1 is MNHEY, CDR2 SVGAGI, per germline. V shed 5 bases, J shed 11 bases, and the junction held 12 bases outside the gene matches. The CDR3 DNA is TGTGCCAGCAGTCAGTCTAGCGGGAGCCGCGGGAAGTACTTC. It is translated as CASSQSSGSRGKYF.

DNA of the CDR3: TGCGCCAGCAGCTCCCGGGACACTTCTAACTATGGCTACACCTTC. This sequence encodes CASSSRDTSNYGYTF. The rearrangement uses TRBV4-1 and TRBJ1-2; weak D call: TRBD1 (6 bases). V gave up 5 bases and J gave up 0 bases, with 13 bases separating them. The germline V gene has CDR1 MGHRA and CDR2 YSYEKL. The CDR3 is 15 amino acids.

CDR3 sequence (DNA): TGTGCCAGCAGTCCGCCGGGACATGGGTACGAGCAGTACTTC. Protein sequence: CASSPPGHGYEQYF. This chain connects TRBV11-2 to TRBJ2-7; D possibly corresponds to TRBD1 (6 bases). CDR1 and CDR2 from the germline V gene are SGHAT and FQNNGV. V shed 6 bases and J shed 4 bases, with 16 bases lying between them. CDR3 size: 14 residues.

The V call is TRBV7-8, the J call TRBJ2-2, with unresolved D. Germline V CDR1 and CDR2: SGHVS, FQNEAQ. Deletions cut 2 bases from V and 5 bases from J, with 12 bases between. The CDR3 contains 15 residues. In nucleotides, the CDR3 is TGTGCCAGCAGCTTACCGGCAGCCAGGACCGGGGAGCTGTTTTTT. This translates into CASSLPAARTGELFF. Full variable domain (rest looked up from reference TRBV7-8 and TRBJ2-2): GAGVSQSPRYKVAKRGQDVALRCDPISGHVSLFWYQQALGQGPEFLTYFQNEAQLDKSGLPSDRFFAERPEGSVSTLKIQRTQQEDSAVYLCASSLPAARTGELFFGEGSRLTVL.

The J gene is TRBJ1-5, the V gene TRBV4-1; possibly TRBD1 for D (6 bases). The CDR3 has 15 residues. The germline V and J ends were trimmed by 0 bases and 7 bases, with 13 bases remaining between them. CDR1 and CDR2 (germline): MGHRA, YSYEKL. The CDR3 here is CASSQDVGARQPQHF. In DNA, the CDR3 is TGCGCCAGCAGCCAAGATGTGGGGGCCAGGCAGCCCCAGCATTTT.

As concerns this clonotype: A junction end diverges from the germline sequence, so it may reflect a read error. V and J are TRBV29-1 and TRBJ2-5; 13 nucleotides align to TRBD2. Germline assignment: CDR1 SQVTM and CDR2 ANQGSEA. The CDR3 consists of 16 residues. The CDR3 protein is CGVTPGTSGNEETQYF. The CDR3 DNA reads TGCGGCGTGACGCCAGGGACTAGCGGGAATGAAGAGACCCAATACTTC.

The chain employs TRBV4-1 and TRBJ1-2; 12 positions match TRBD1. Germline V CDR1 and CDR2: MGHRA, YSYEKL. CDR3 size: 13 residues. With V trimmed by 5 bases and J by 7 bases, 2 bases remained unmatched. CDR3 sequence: CASSGTGGTGYTF. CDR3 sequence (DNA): TGCGCCAGCAGCGGGACAGGGGGCACTGGCTACACCTTC.

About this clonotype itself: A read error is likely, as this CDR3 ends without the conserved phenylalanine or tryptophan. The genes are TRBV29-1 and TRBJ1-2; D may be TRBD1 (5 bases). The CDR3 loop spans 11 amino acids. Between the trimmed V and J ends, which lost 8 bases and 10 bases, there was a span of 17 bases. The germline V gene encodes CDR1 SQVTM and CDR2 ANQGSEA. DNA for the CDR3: TGCAGCTCTGGGGCAGCTGGACTCTACACCTCC. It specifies CSSGAAGLYTS.

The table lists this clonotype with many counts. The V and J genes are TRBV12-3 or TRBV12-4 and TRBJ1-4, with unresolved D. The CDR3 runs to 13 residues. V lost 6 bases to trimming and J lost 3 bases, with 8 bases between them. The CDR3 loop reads CASSHMSNEKLFF. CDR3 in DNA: TGTGCCAGCAGCCACATGTCTAATGAAAAACTGTTTTTT.

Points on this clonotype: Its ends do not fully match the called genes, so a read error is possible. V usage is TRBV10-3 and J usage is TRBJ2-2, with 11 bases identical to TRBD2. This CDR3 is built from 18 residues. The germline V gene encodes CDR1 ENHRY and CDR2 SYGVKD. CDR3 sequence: CAISESGLAGSNTGGLFF. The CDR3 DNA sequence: TGTGCCATCAGTGAGTCCGGACTAGCGGGTTCCAACACCGGGGGGCTGTTTTTT.

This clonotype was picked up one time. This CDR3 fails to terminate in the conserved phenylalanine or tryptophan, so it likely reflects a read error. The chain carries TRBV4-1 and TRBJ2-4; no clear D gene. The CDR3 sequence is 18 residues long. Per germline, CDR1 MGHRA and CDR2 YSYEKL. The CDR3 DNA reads TGCGCCAGCAGCCAAGATCCCCCAGGCCTCTACGCCAAAAATATTCAGTACCTC. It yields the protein CASSQDPPGLYAKNIQYL.

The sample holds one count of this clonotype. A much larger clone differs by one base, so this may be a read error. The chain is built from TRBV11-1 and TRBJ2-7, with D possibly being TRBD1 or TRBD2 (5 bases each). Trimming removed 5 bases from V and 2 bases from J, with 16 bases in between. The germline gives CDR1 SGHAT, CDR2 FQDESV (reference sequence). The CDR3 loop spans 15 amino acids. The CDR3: CASSPTPGPAYEQYF. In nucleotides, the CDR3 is TGTGCCAGCAGCCCCACTCCGGGACCAGCCTACGAGCAGTACTTC. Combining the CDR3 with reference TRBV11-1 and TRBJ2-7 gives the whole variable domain EAEVAQSPRYKITEKSQAVAFWCDPISGHATLYWYRQILGQGPELLVQFQDESVVDDSQLPKDRFSAERLKGVDSTLKIQPAELGDSAMYLCASSPTPGPAYEQYFGPGTRLTVT.

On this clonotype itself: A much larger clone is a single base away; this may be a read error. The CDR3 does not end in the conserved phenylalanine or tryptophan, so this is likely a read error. CDR3 protein: CASSQALANYGYTL. Written as DNA, the CDR3 is TGCGCCAGCAGCCAAGCGCTTGCTAACTATGGCTACACCCTC. J is TRBJ1-2 and V is TRBV4-1; no firm D call. The CDR3 is 14 amino acids. CDR1 MGHRA and CDR2 YSYEKL come from the germline V gene. Between the trimmed V and J ends, which lost 1 base and 0 bases, there was a span of 6 bases.

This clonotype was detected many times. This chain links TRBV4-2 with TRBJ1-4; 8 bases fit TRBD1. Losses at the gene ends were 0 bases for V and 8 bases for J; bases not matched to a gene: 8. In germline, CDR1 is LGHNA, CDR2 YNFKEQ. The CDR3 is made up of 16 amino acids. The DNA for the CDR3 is TGTGCCAGCAGCCAAGATGGTCAGGGGGCGAGGGAAAAACTGTTTTTT. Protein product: CASSQDGQGAREKLFF.

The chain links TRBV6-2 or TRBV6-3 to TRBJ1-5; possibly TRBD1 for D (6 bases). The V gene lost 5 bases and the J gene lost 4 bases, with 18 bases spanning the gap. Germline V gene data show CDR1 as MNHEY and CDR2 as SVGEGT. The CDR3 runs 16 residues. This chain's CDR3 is CASSRPPPQGNQPQHF. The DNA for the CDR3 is TGTGCCAGCAGTCGTCCCCCTCCCCAGGGGAATCAGCCCCAGCATTTT.

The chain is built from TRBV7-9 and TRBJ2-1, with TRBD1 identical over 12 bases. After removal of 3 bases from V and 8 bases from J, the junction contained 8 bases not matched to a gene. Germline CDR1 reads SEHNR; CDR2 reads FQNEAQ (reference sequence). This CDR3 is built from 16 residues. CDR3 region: CASSFRDRGRGDEQFF. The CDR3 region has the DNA TGTGCCAGCAGCTTCCGGGACAGGGGGCGCGGGGATGAGCAGTTCTTC. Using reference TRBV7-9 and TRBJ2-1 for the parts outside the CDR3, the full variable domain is DTGVSQNPRHKITKRGQNVTFRCDPISEHNRLYWYRQTLGQGPEFLTYFQNEAQLEKSRLLSDRFSAERPKGSFSTLEIQRTEQGDSAMYLCASSFRDRGRGDEQFFGPGTRLTVL.

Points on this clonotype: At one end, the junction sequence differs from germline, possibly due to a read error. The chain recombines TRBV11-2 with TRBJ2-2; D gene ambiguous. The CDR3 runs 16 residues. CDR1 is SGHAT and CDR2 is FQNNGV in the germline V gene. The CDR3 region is CAGSSNPQRDTGELFF. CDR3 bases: TGTGCCGGCAGCTCGAACCCTCAAAGGGACACCGGGGAGCTGTTTTTT.

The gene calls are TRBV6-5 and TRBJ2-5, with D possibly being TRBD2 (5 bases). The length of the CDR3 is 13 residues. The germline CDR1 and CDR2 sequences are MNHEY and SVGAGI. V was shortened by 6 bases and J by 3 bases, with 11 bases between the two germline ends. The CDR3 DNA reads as TGTGCCAGCAGCCAGCGGCAGAAAGAGACCCAGTACTTC. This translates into CASSQRQKETQYF.

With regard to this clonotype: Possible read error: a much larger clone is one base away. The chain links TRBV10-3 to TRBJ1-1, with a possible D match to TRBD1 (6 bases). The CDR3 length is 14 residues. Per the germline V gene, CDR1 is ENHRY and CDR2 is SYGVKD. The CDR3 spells CAISDRGSDTEPFF. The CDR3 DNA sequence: TGTGCCATCAGTGATAGGGGGTCGGACACTGAACCTTTCTTT.

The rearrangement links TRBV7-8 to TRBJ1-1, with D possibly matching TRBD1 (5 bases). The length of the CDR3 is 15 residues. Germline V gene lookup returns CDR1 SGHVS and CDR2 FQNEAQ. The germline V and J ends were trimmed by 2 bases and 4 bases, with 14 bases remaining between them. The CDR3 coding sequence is TGTGCCAGCAGCTTAAGTGGACCGGGGGGCACTGAAGCTTTCTTT. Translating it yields CASSLSGPGGTEAFF.

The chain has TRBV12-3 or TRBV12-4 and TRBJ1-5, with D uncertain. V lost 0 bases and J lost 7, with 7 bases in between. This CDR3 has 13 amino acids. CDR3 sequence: CASSLAADQPQHF. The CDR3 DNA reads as TGTGCCAGCAGTTTAGCGGCAGACCAGCCCCAGCATTTT.

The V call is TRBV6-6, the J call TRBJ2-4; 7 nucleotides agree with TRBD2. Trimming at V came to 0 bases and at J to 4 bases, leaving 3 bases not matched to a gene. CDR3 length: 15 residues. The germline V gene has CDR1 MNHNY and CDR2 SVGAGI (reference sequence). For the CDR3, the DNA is TGTGCCAGCAGTTACTCCGGGACTAATAAAAACATTCAGTACTTC. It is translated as CASSYSGTNKNIQYF.

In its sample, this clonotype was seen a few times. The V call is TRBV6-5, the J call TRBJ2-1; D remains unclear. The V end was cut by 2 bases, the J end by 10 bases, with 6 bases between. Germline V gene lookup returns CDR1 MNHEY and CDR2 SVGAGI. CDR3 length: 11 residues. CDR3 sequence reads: CASSYRREQFF. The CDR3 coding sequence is TGTGCCAGCAGTTACCGGCGGGAGCAGTTCTTC.